These T cell receptor beta chains were read from a single sample in a study of cytomegalovirus exposure and HLA in healthy donors. Generated by immunoSEQ multiplex PCR, the TCRdb table keeps only in-frame clones and is missing some. Its table records around 130,000 clones. The specimen sequenced was PBMCs. The receptors come from a woman aged 40 to 50 in good health and CMV-seronegative. CDR3s include the opening cysteine and the closing phenylalanine or tryptophan. D genes are given only for firm matches.

CDR3nt | CDR3aa | v_gene | d_gene | j_gene
TGTGCCAGCAGTTCCTGGACTAGCGGGACTCAAGAGACCCAGTACTTC | CASSSWTSGTQETQYF | TRBV27 | TRBD2 | TRBJ2-5
TGTGCCAGCAGCTCCGGACTAGCGGGTAACACAGATACGCAGTATTTT | CASSSGLAGNTDTQYF | TRBV7-3 | TRBD2 | TRBJ2-3
TGCGCCAGCAGCTTGGAATCGACAGGGAACACTGAAGCTTTCTTT | CASSLESTGNTEAFF | TRBV5-1 | . | TRBJ1-1
TGTGCCAGCAGCTCAGCCCCAACTAAAAACACTGAAGCTTTCTTT | CASSSAPTKNTEAFF | TRBV13 | . | TRBJ1-1
TGTGCCAGCAGCTTAGTCACAGGGTGGAGAGTCACTGAAGCTTTCTTT | CASSLVTGWRVTEAFF | TRBV7-2 | . | TRBJ1-1
TGTGCCACTGGACTAGCGGGGGGTCTAGATACGCAGTATTTT | CATGLAGGLDTQYF | TRBV6-5 | TRBD2 | TRBJ2-3
TGTGCCAGCAGCCCCGGGAGGGGCAATCAGCCCCAGCATTTT | CASSPGRGNQPQHF | TRBV7-9 | . | TRBJ1-5
TGTGCCAGCAGTTTAAGCGGGGGCTCCACCGGGGAGCTGTTTTTT | CASSLSGGSTGELFF | TRBV27 | TRBD2 | TRBJ2-2
TGTGCCAGCAGGGGCCCGTACAATGAGCAGTTCTTC | CASRGPYNEQFF | TRBV6-4 | . | TRBJ2-1
TGTGCCAGCAGCTACCCGGCCAGGGGGCGCCGATTGATGAACACTGAAGCTTTCTTT | CASSYPARGRRLMNTEAFF | TRBV21-1 | . | TRBJ1-1
TGTGCCAACAGGACAGAGATCACCGGGGAGCTGTTTTTT | CANRTEITGELFF | TRBV7-9 | . | TRBJ2-2
TGTGCCAGCAGTTTACAGGCTGACCCAAGAAACACCATATATTTT | CASSLQADPRNTIYF | TRBV28 | . | TRBJ1-3
TGTGCCATCAGTGAGTTCCAGTCGGGGGATCAGCCCCAGCATTTT | CAISEFQSGDQPQHF | TRBV10-3 | . | TRBJ1-5
TGTGCCAGCAGTGCATCCGGACAGGCGAACGCTGAAGCTTTCTTT | CASSASGQANAEAFF | TRBV6-5 | TRBD1 | TRBJ1-1
TGTGCCAGCAGCCGAGACAGGGGCCCTGAAGCTTTCTTT | CASSRDRGPEAFF | TRBV4-2 | TRBD1 | TRBJ1-1
TGTGCCAGCAGCTCGTGGACAGACTTCTATGGCTACACCTTC | CASSSWTDFYGYTF | TRBV7-9 | . | TRBJ1-2
TGTGCCAGCCTAAGCGGGGGCGAGACCCAGTACTTC | CASLSGGETQYF | TRBV2 | TRBD2 | TRBJ2-5
TGTGCCAGCAGCTTAACCGGGACAGGGGGCCATTCGGAGAACACTGAAGCTTTCTTT | CASSLTGTGGHSENTEAFF | TRBV7-6 | TRBD1 | TRBJ1-1
TGCGCCACCAAACCTACGACCCAGTACTTC | CATKPTTQYF | TRBV10-1 | . | TRBJ2-5
TGTGCCAGCAGCCCGCCGGTCCGCGATGAGCAGTTCTTC | CASSPPVRDEQFF | TRBV7-8 | . | TRBJ2-1
TGTGCCAGCAGGGGACAGATGAACACTGAAGCTTTCTTT | CASRGQMNTEAFF | TRBV28 | TRBD1 | TRBJ1-1
TGTGCCAGCAGCTCGGGTCAGGGGTGGCGAGGCTACACCTTC | CASSSGQGWRGYTF | TRBV5-4 | . | TRBJ1-2
TGTGCCAGCAGTCCCGCAGTTGGCTCCTACAATGAGCAGTTCTTC | CASSPAVGSYNEQFF | TRBV6-5 | . | TRBJ2-1
TGTGCCAGCAGAACCAGGGAAACTAATGAAAAACTGTTTTTT | CASRTRETNEKLFF | TRBV7-2 | . | TRBJ1-4
TGTGCCAGCAGCCCTATGGGACACCACCAAGAGACCCAGTACTTC | CASSPMGHHQETQYF | TRBV11-2 | . | TRBJ2-5
TGTGCCAGCAGTTACTTGGAGGAGACCCAGTACTTC | CASSYLEETQYF | TRBV6-6 | . | TRBJ2-5
TGTGCCAGCAGCCTAGGGGGGGCCCAAGCCAAAAACATTCAGTACTTC | CASSLGGAQAKNIQYF | TRBV5-4 | . | TRBJ2-4
TGCGCCAGCAGCGCCGCCGGGACAGCAAGATTCTCTGGAAACACCATATATTTT | CASSAAGTARFSGNTIYF | TRBV5-1 | TRBD1 | TRBJ1-3
TGTGCCACCAGCGGGGCTCGGGCGATAAACCAAGAGACCCAGTACTTC | CATSGARAINQETQYF | TRBV15 | . | TRBJ2-5
TGCAGTGCTGCGAAGAACACTGAAGCTTTCTTT | CSAAKNTEAFF | TRBV20-1 | . | TRBJ1-1
TGCAGCGCCGAAACGGGGAACGGAAACACCATATATTTT | CSAETGNGNTIYF | TRBV29-1 | . | TRBJ1-3
TGTGCCAGCAGCCTCCGGACTAGCGGGGCGTCAGATACGCAGTATTTT | CASSLRTSGASDTQYF | TRBV7-9 | TRBD2 | TRBJ2-3
TGTGCCAGCAAGGATCAGACAGGGGGCTATGGCTACACCTTC | CASKDQTGGYGYTF | TRBV14 | TRBD1 | TRBJ1-2
TGTGCCAGTCGGGGAGGGGCAGGCAGCTCTGGAAACACCATATATTTT | CASRGGAGSSGNTIYF | TRBV19 | . | TRBJ1-3
TGCGCCAGCAGCTTCCTAGCGGGGGACACAGATACGCAGTATTTT | CASSFLAGDTDTQYF | TRBV5-1 | TRBD2 | TRBJ2-3
TGCAGCGTCGGGACAGGGCGATATCAGCCCCAGCATTTT | CSVGTGRYQPQHF | TRBV29-1 | TRBD1 | TRBJ1-5
TGTGCCAGCAGCCCTCGACAGGGTTTGTACGAGCAGTACTTC | CASSPRQGLYEQYF | TRBV9 | TRBD1 | TRBJ2-7
TGTGCCAGTAGTGACACACAGGGTCGGGTTATGAACACTGAAGCTTTCTTT | CASSDTQGRVMNTEAFF | TRBV19 | . | TRBJ1-1
TGTGCCATCAGTGCAGGGGATGTCCCTGAAGCTTTCTTT | CAISAGDVPEAFF | TRBV10-3 | . | TRBJ1-1
TGTGCCAGCAGCTTACTAAAGGGACTTCTCCCCGGGGAGCAGTACTTC | CASSLLKGLLPGEQYF | TRBV7-9 | . | TRBJ2-7
TGTGCCAGCAGCGTTCCTTTAGCGGGGGGGGAGCTGTTTTTT | CASSVPLAGGELFF | TRBV9 | TRBD2 | TRBJ2-2
TGTGCCAGCAGCTCGACCGGGACAGGTATACAGCGGGGTGAAAAACTGTTTTTT | CASSSTGTGIQRGEKLFF | TRBV7-8 | TRBD1 | TRBJ1-4
TGTGCCAGCACCGGACAGGTGACAACTGAAGCTTTCTTT | CASTGQVTTEAFF | TRBV6-6 | TRBD1 | TRBJ1-1
TGTGCCAGCAAAAGGGACAGACCCTATGGCTACACCTTC | CASKRDRPYGYTF | TRBV6-5 | TRBD1 | TRBJ1-2
TGTGCCAGCTCACCACCCCTAGTGGGACAGGGAGAAGAAAAACTGTTTTTT | CASSPPLVGQGEEKLFF | TRBV18 | TRBD1 | TRBJ1-4
TGTGCCAGCACCACCATCGGGGGTTTTGATGAGCAGTTCTTC | CASTTIGGFDEQFF | TRBV27 | . | TRBJ2-1
TGTGCCAGCTCATTGGGACAGGGGAACACCGGGGAGCTGTTTTTT | CASSLGQGNTGELFF | TRBV18 | TRBD1 | TRBJ2-2
TGCGCCAGCAGCTTATTAACAGGGGGCTATGAAGCTTTCTTT | CASSLLTGGYEAFF | TRBV5-1 | TRBD1 | TRBJ1-1
TGCGCCAGCAACCACGCAAGGGGTGAAGCTTTCTTT | CASNHARGEAFF | TRBV4-3 | . | TRBJ1-1
TGTGCCAGCAGCTTGGGCTCGGGGGGGTCCTACAATGAGCAGTTCTTC | CASSLGSGGSYNEQFF | TRBV5-4 | TRBD2 | TRBJ2-1
TGTGCCAGCAGTGAAGCGCAAGACAGGCCGAACTATGGCTACACCTTC | CASSEAQDRPNYGYTF | TRBV6-1 | . | TRBJ1-2
TGTGCCACCAGCAGAGATGGGGCCAGAGGAGAGACCCAGTACTTC | CATSRDGARGETQYF | TRBV15 | . | TRBJ2-5
TGTGCCAGCAGTGAATCCCGGAGTCGGTCACCCCTCCACTTT | CASSESRSRSPLHF | TRBV2 | . | TRBJ1-6
TGTGCCAGCAGTTTATTACCGGTTCGGAATCAGCCCCAGCATTTT | CASSLLPVRNQPQHF | TRBV27 | . | TRBJ1-5